What follows is one TCR beta chain and its context. This record comes from a study of blood T cell repertoires in COVID-19. About the research overall: From T cells, B-cell-depleted T cells, or PBMCs came the material, which was cDNA or gDNA.

Germline V CDR1 and CDR2: SNHLY, FYNNEI. V lost 0 bases, J lost 0 bases, and 22 bases lay in between. CDR3 length equals 20 residues. In the authors' workflow: Cell counts per sample came from amplifying reference gene primers. Data came from immunoSEQ multiplex PCR; TCRdb stores just in-frame clones and leaves some out. The V and J calls and clone size are taken from that table; D and trimming were inferred from the DNA. Of some 50,000 clones in the sample, roughly four fifths were seen once. The sequencing input was peripheral blood. The V and J genes are TRBV2 and TRBJ2-3; D is unresolved. This TCR was recovered from a middle-aged man with acute or convalescent COVID-19. CDR3: CASSEAITVLLTSSTDTQYF. The CDR3 nucleotides read TGTGCCAGCAGTGAAGCGATCACAGTGCTCCTCACCTCTAGCACAGATACGCAGTATTTT.